The 32 T cell receptor beta chains reported below all come from one sample, sequenced in a study of T cell responses to AZD1222 COVID-19 vaccine. Profiling relied on immunoSEQ multiplex PCR, and the TCRdb table lists in-frame clones only, not all of them. The sample includes roughly 90,000 clones, approximately 86% of them seen just once. Source: peripheral blood, taken on day 0 of AZD1222 vaccination. These receptors all stem from an adult in good health.

V is TRBV10-3 and J is TRBJ2-7; D is undetermined. The CDR3 is 13 amino acids. The germline CDR1 and CDR2 sequences are ENHRY and SYGVKD. V lost 2 bases and J lost 2, with 7 bases in between. The DNA for the CDR3 is TGTGCCATCAGTGAGGCGATAGCCTACGAGCAGTACTTC. Amino acid sequence: CAISEAIAYEQYF.

A word on this clone: Other nucleotide sequences in the sample specify the same CDR3. CDR3 amino acids: CASSLDGNTIYF. The DNA of the CDR3 is TGTGCCAGCAGCTTGGACGGAAACACCATATATTTT. This rearrangement joins TRBV7-9 to TRBJ1-3; D is unresolved. Germline loops: CDR1 SEHNR, CDR2 FQNEAQ (reference sequence). V lost 3 bases and J 4 bases, leaving 4 bases between the germline ends. The CDR3 spans 12 residues.

The genes are TRBV19 and TRBJ2-2, with D unresolved. The CDR3 runs 13 residues. Trimming stripped 2 bases from V and 8 bases from J, with 9 bases between. Germline CDR1 and CDR2: LNHDA and SQIVND (reference sequence). In DNA, the CDR3 is TGTGCCAGTAGTATATGGCCCCTAGGGGAGCTGTTTTTT. Protein sequence: CASSIWPLGELFF.

The rearrangement links TRBV27 to TRBJ1-2; 10 nucleotides agree with TRBD1. The ends lost 6 bases at V and 4 bases at J; junction bases unmatched: 8. This CDR3 comprises 15 residues. Germline V CDR1 and CDR2: MNHEY, SMNVEV (reference sequence). CDR3 DNA: TGTGCCAGCAGATCGACAGGGGGCGTCACCTATGGCTACACCTTC. This gives the protein CASRSTGGVTYGYTF.

The chain links TRBV3-1 (or the pseudogene TRBV3-2) to TRBJ2-3; no clear D gene. Germline loops: CDR1 LGHDT, CDR2 YNNKEL (reference sequence). The CDR3 contains 12 residues. V lost 1 base and J 4 bases, leaving 3 bases between the germline ends. The CDR3 region is CASSQGPDTQYF. The CDR3 nucleotides are TGTGCCAGCAGCCAAGGTCCAGATACGCAGTATTTT.

The chain has TRBV5-1 and TRBJ2-5; D gene uncertain. The CDR3 covers 11 residues. V lost 2 bases and J lost 2, with 1 base in between. Germline assignment: CDR1 SGHRS and CDR2 YFSETQ. CDR3: CASSLQETQYF. For the CDR3, the DNA is TGCGCCAGCAGCTTACAAGAGACCCAGTACTTC.

The V gene is TRBV7-2, the J gene TRBJ2-7, with D possibly matching TRBD2 (6 bases). Trimming took 4 bases from V and 2 from J, leaving 9 bases between them. Germline loops: CDR1 SGHTA, CDR2 FQGNSA. The CDR3 spans 13 residues. CDR3 sequence reads: CASSSGGTYEQYF. The CDR3 bases are TGTGCCAGCAGCTCCGGGGGAACCTACGAGCAGTACTTC.

This chain links TRBV6-5 with TRBJ1-5; unclear D gene. The length of the CDR3 is 15 residues. Trimming cost V 5 bases and J 2 bases, with 13 bases left between them. Germline V gene sequence: CDR1 MNHEY, CDR2 SVGAGI. CDR3 amino acids: CASSTGPGGNQPQHF. The DNA of the CDR3 is TGTGCCAGCAGTACGGGCCCCGGAGGCAATCAGCCCCAGCATTTT.

The genes are TRBV7-2 and TRBJ1-2; 8 nucleotides agree with TRBD1. CDR1 is SGHTA, CDR2 FQGNSA, per germline. V trimming: 6 bases; J trimming: 0 bases; junction bases outside the gene matches: 9. There are 16 residues in the CDR3. Here the CDR3 reads CASSSAPGQANYGYTF. DNA of the CDR3: TGTGCCAGCAGTTCGGCCCCGGGACAGGCTAACTATGGCTACACCTTC.

V is TRBV2 and J is TRBJ1-2, with TRBD1 identical over 8 bases. This CDR3 has 13 amino acids. Unmatched junction bases numbered 4, after V lost 5 bases and J lost 5 bases. Germline-derived CDR1 and CDR2 are SNHLY and FYNNEI. CDR3 sequence (DNA): TGTGCCAGCAGTCCGGACAGGGAGTATGGCTACACCTTC. It codes for CASSPDREYGYTF.

The rearrangement uses TRBV19 and TRBJ1-1, with 8 bases matching TRBD1. In germline, CDR1 is LNHDA, CDR2 SQIVND (reference sequence). CDR3 length: 15 residues. Trimming removed 5 bases from V and 5 bases from J; junction bases left unmatched: 10. CDR3 sequence (DNA): TGTGCCAGTAGTCTCATGGGGACAGGCAGGACTGAAGCTTTCTTT. Its translation is CASSLMGTGRTEAFF.

The genes are TRBV5-5 and TRBJ2-2, with 10 nucleotides matching TRBD1. The CDR3 has 16 residues. CDR1 SGHKS and CDR2 YYEKEE come from the germline V gene (reference sequence). Unmatched junction bases numbered 8, after V lost 5 bases and J lost 4 bases. The CDR3 loop is CASRPPGTGATGELFF. The CDR3, as DNA: TGTGCCAGCAGACCACCCGGGACAGGGGCCACCGGGGAGCTGTTTTTT.

The CDR3 loop is CASSESSYNEQFF. CDR3 nucleotide sequence: TGTGCCAGCAGTGAAAGCTCCTACAATGAGCAGTTCTTC. The J gene is TRBJ2-1, the V gene TRBV2; D is ambiguous. V lost 2 bases and J lost 0, with 2 bases in between. CDR3 length equals 13 residues. The germline V gene encodes CDR1 SNHLY and CDR2 FYNNEI.

The genes are TRBV11-2 and TRBJ2-7, with a weak D call TRBD1 (6 bases). V was pared by 1 base and J by 2 bases, with 12 bases between. CDR1 and CDR2 from the germline V gene are SGHAT and FQNNGV. The length of the CDR3 is 15 residues. The CDR3 is CASSLGQELAYEQYF. CDR3 sequence (DNA): TGTGCCAGCAGCTTAGGACAGGAACTTGCCTACGAGCAGTACTTC.

The V call is TRBV30, the J call TRBJ1-1; D is perhaps TRBD1 (6 bases). This CDR3 is 18 amino acids long. The germline V gene encodes CDR1 GTSNPN and CDR2 SVGIG (reference sequence). The V end lost 3 bases, the J end lost 0 bases, and 23 bases lay between the germline ends. The CDR3 loop reads CAWSRGGAPSPMNTEAFF. The CDR3 DNA sequence: TGTGCCTGGAGCCGCGGGGGGGCCCCCTCCCCCATGAACACTGAAGCTTTCTTT.

The chain employs TRBV6-5 and TRBJ1-1; unclear D gene. Germline V CDR1 and CDR2: MNHEY, SVGAGI. Trimming shortened V by 0 bases and J by 6 bases, and 17 bases separated the two germline ends. The CDR3 runs to 16 residues. CDR3 in amino acids: CASSYSNLAGVAEAFF. In nucleotides, the CDR3 is TGTGCCAGCAGTTACTCGAATCTCGCAGGTGTGGCTGAAGCTTTCTTT.

J is TRBJ1-1 and V is TRBV7-2; 7 bases line up with TRBD1. Germline CDR1 reads SGHTA; CDR2 reads FQGNSA. V dropped 5 bases and J dropped 4; count of bases not matched to a gene: 13. This CDR3 region has 16 residues. As DNA, the CDR3 is TGTGCCAGCAGCCTGCAGGGGCAGGGGGTGAGCACTGAAGCTTTCTTT. Translating it yields CASSLQGQGVSTEAFF.

The V call is TRBV19, the J call TRBJ1-5, with D possibly TRBD1 on 5 matching bases. Looked up from germline, CDR1 is LNHDA and CDR2 is SQIVND (reference sequence). V lost 6 bases to trimming and J lost 4 bases, with 13 bases between them. The CDR3 has 14 residues. CDR3 nucleotide sequence: TGTGCCAGTAGCCTCGGACACCAAAATCAGCCCCAGCATTTT. Translated, it gives CASSLGHQNQPQHF.

The J gene is TRBJ1-3, the V gene TRBV11-2, with D perhaps matching TRBD1 (5 bases). The CDR3 is 15 residues long. The ends were cut back, 3 bases at V and 0 bases at J, with 9 bases in the middle. Germline lookup yields CDR1 SGHAT and CDR2 FQNNGV. CDR3 region: CASSLGLISGNTIYF. The CDR3 DNA follows: TGTGCCAGCAGCTTGGGACTCATCTCTGGAAACACCATATATTTT. The full variable domain, its missing parts supplied by reference TRBV11-2 and TRBJ1-3, is EAGVAQSPRYKIIEKRQSVAFWCNPISGHATLYWYQQILGQGPKLLIQFQNNGVVDDSQLPKDRFSAERLKGVDSTLKIQPAKLEDSAVYLCASSLGLISGNTIYFGEGSWLTVV.

The gene calls are TRBV12-3 or TRBV12-4 and TRBJ2-1, with no clear D. V lost 5 bases and J lost 7, with 3 bases in between. CDR3 length: 10 residues. CDR3 nucleotides: TGTGCCAGCAGTGGTAATGAGCAGTTCTTC. Encoded protein: CASSGNEQFF.

The chain uses TRBV27 and TRBJ1-3, with D unclear. The CDR3 contains 14 residues. Trimming removed 4 bases from V and 4 bases from J, with 11 bases in between. Germline assignment: CDR1 MNHEY and CDR2 SMNVEV (reference sequence). In nucleotides, the CDR3 is TGTGCCAGCAGTTCCAGCATGGACGGAAACACCATATATTTT. This codes for CASSSSMDGNTIYF.

The chain links TRBV6-5 to TRBJ1-4; 7 bases are a match to TRBD1. This CDR3 spans 15 amino acids. CDR1 is MNHEY, CDR2 SVGAGI, per germline. Trimming took 5 bases from V and 0 from J; bases not matched to a gene: 3. The CDR3 nucleotides read TGTGCCAGCAGTCCAGGACAGGCAACTAATGAAAAACTGTTTTTT. Amino acids: CASSPGQATNEKLFF.

The genes are TRBV27 and TRBJ1-6; D is unclear. Germline CDR1 and CDR2: MNHEY and SMNVEV (reference sequence). The CDR3 is made up of 17 amino acids. Deletions cut 0 bases from V and 9 bases from J, with 18 bases between. As DNA, the CDR3 is TGTGCCAGCAGTTTATCTTGGAGGCTCCCCCCGGGTTCACCCCTCCACTTT. This codes for CASSLSWRLPPGSPLHF.

The chain combines TRBV2 with TRBJ1-6; 9 bases match TRBD1. CDR1 is SNHLY and CDR2 is FYNNEI in the germline V gene. This CDR3 has 17 amino acids. V lost 6 bases to trimming and J lost 0 bases; unmatched junction nucleotides: 6. The DNA for the CDR3 is TGTGCCAGCAGCCGGGACAGGGTGATCTCCTATAATTCACCCCTCCACTTT. Its translation is CASSRDRVISYNSPLHF.

The chain couples TRBV10-2 to TRBJ2-1; 14 bases are a match to TRBD2. V was pared by 5 bases and J by 5 bases, with 11 bases of the junction left unmatched. The CDR3 loop spans 18 amino acids. Germline V gene data show CDR1 as WSHSY and CDR2 as SAAADI. The CDR3 region is CASSFRTTSGGGNNEQFF. CDR3 nucleotide sequence: TGCGCCAGCAGTTTCCGCACGACTAGCGGGGGGGGAAACAATGAGCAGTTCTTC.

The chain joins TRBV5-1 to TRBJ1-5; D not certain. CDR3 size: 13 residues. Germline assignment: CDR1 SGHRS and CDR2 YFSETQ. Trimming removed 0 bases from V and 0 bases from J, with 1 base in between. The CDR3 sequence: CASSLDSNQPQHF. For the CDR3, the DNA is TGCGCCAGCAGCTTGGATAGCAATCAGCCCCAGCATTTT.

The chain has TRBV6-1 and TRBJ1-5, with 7 positions matching TRBD1. This CDR3 spans 15 amino acids. Germline CDR1 is MNHNS and CDR2 is SASEGT. Trimming at V came to 3 bases and at J to 6 bases, leaving 8 bases not matched to a gene. The CDR3 protein is CASSEGQTQGQPQHF. CDR3 sequence (DNA): TGTGCCAGCAGTGAGGGACAGACTCAGGGTCAGCCCCAGCATTTT.

The chain's CDR3 is CASSLEGRTSRADEQFF. In nucleotides, the CDR3 is TGTGCCAGCAGCTTAGAGGGCAGGACCTCGCGCGCCGATGAGCAGTTCTTC. The chain couples TRBV13 to TRBJ2-1, with D unclear. Germline-derived CDR1 and CDR2 are PRHDT and FYEKMQ (reference sequence). This CDR3 contains 17 residues. Trimming shortened V by 1 base and J by 8 bases, and 21 bases separated the two germline ends.

This chain connects TRBV12-3 or TRBV12-4 to TRBJ2-5; D ambiguous. V was pared by 3 bases and J by 5 bases, with 10 bases between. This CDR3 is built from 13 residues. The CDR3 here is CASSFQVSETQYF. The CDR3 coding sequence is TGTGCCAGCAGTTTTCAGGTATCGGAGACCCAGTACTTC.

The V call is TRBV9, the J call TRBJ2-1; 14 bases fit TRBD2. There are 18 residues in the CDR3. J gave up 5 bases and V 4 bases, and 11 bases lay outside the gene matches. Looked up from germline, CDR1 is SGDLS and CDR2 is YYNGEE. The CDR3 DNA follows: TGTGCCAGCAGCCTTAGGACTAGCGGGGGGTGGTTAAACAATGAGCAGTTCTTC. Its translation: CASSLRTSGGWLNNEQFF.

This chain connects TRBV19 to TRBJ2-1; D remains unclear. From germline, CDR1 is LNHDA and CDR2 SQIVND (reference sequence). Deletions cut 3 bases from V and 5 bases from J, with 14 bases between. The length of the CDR3 is 15 residues. The CDR3 region is CASSIGAFQNNEQFF. CDR3 in DNA: TGTGCCAGTAGTATTGGAGCATTTCAAAACAATGAGCAGTTCTTC.

The CDR3 here is CASSKYGSGSLDTQYF. The CDR3 DNA reads TGTGCCAGCAGCAAATATGGTAGCGGGAGTTTGGATACGCAGTATTTT. The gene calls are TRBV21-1 and TRBJ2-3; the D segment call TRBD2 is taken from the table without a DNA check. TRBV21-1 has pseudogene status. The CDR3 loop spans 16 amino acids.